These 20 T cell receptor beta chains originate from one sample sequenced in a study of shared clonotypes between healthy human individuals. Clones were read by immunoSEQ multiplex PCR, and TCRdb kept only the in-frame ones, dropping some. The sample lists 1.6 million or so clones; 95% to 97% were seen once. Sequencing was done on a sample of naive CD4+ T cells sorted from blood. The subset here: CD45RA+ positively selected. Receptors originate from a man aged 25-45 years in good health.

V and J are TRBV6-5 and TRBJ2-3; no reliable D call. Germline CDR1 is MNHEY and CDR2 is SVGAGI. The CDR3 loop spans 14 amino acids. V was clipped by 0 bases and J by 8 bases, with 12 bases between them. The CDR3 nucleotides are TGTGCCAGCAGTTACTCGATGGGTACGGGTACGCAGTATTTT. This translates into CASSYSMGTGTQYF.

On this clone: This CDR3 is also generated by other DNA sequences in the sample. The chain has TRBV28 and TRBJ1-5, with TRBD1 matching over 7 bases. There are 13 residues in the CDR3. J gave up 4 bases and V 5 bases, and 2 bases lay outside the gene matches. Per germline, CDR1 MDHEN and CDR2 SYDVKM. The CDR3 bases are TGTGCCAGCAGTGACAGGGTTAATCAGCCCCAGCATTTT. As protein: CASSDRVNQPQHF.

The chain is built from TRBV5-6 and TRBJ1-1, with D unresolved. CDR1 and CDR2 from the germline V gene are SGHDT and YYEEEE. The CDR3 sequence is 13 residues long. V lost 0 bases and J 10 bases, leaving 13 bases between the germline ends. This CDR3 is CASSLGVWERAFF. DNA of the CDR3: TGTGCCAGCAGCTTGGGGGTCTGGGAGAGAGCTTTCTTT.

The DNA for the CDR3 is TGTGCCAGCAGCCGAGGGAGCGACAATGAGCAGTTCTTC. Its protein product is CASSRGSDNEQFF. This chain uses TRBV5-4 with TRBJ2-1, with D perhaps TRBD2 (5 bases). This CDR3 spans 13 amino acids. CDR1 SGHNT and CDR2 YYREEE come from the germline V gene (reference sequence). V lost 4 bases to trimming and J lost 5 bases, with 10 bases between them.

V and J are TRBV10-3 and TRBJ2-5; 7 bases align to TRBD1. With 6 bases clipped from V and 3 bases from J, the junction kept 4 bases outside the gene matches. Germline CDR1 and CDR2: ENHRY and SYGVKD. This CDR3 contains 13 residues. The CDR3 nucleotides are TGTGCCATCAGAACGGGACAGAAAGAGACCCAGTACTTC. Its translation is CAIRTGQKETQYF.

The V call is TRBV6-1, the J call TRBJ1-5, with D possibly TRBD1 on 6 matching bases. Germline V lookup: CDR1 MNHNS, CDR2 SASEGT. Trimming shortened V by 7 bases and J by 2 bases, and 15 bases separated the two germline ends. CDR3 length: 15 amino acids. The CDR3: CASKPSRGRNQPQHF. The CDR3 nucleotides are TGTGCCAGCAAGCCCTCCCGGGGGCGCAATCAGCCCCAGCATTTT.

The genes are TRBV7-9 and TRBJ2-6, with D possibly TRBD1 on 6 matching bases. Germline assignment: CDR1 SEHNR and CDR2 FQNEAQ (reference sequence). V was clipped by 4 bases and J by 0 bases, with 7 bases between them. This CDR3 has 15 amino acids. As DNA, the CDR3 is TGTGCCAGCAGCTACAGGGCCTCTGGGGCCAACGTCCTGACTTTC. Protein product: CASSYRASGANVLTF.

The chain couples TRBV28 to TRBJ1-2; no clear D. V lost 2 bases to trimming and J lost 6 bases, with 4 bases between them. This CDR3 region has 11 residues. Germline V gene lookup returns CDR1 MDHEN and CDR2 SYDVKM. CDR3 DNA sequence: TGTGCCAGCAGTTTACTCGATGGCTACACCTTC. The encoded protein is CASSLLDGYTF.

The V and J genes are TRBV19 and TRBJ2-7, with 10 bases that match TRBD1. The CDR3 sequence is 14 residues long. Germline assignment: CDR1 LNHDA and CDR2 SQIVND (reference sequence). V shed 6 bases, J shed 3 bases, and the junction held 5 bases outside the gene matches. The CDR3: CASRETGGIYEQYF. The CDR3 nucleotides are TGTGCCAGTAGAGAGACAGGGGGCATCTACGAGCAGTACTTC.

The chain uses TRBV5-1 and TRBJ1-3; maybe TRBD1 (5 bases). Between the trimmed V and J ends, which lost 2 bases and 8 bases, there was a span of 14 bases. Germline V CDR1 and CDR2: SGHRS, YFSETQ. The CDR3 consists of 14 residues. This chain's CDR3 is CASSFSSGSYTIYF. CDR3 DNA sequence: TGCGCCAGCAGCTTCTCGTCAGGGAGCTACACCATATATTTT.

The chain employs TRBV5-1 and TRBJ2-6; 11 positions agree with TRBD2. Per the germline V gene, CDR1 is SGHRS and CDR2 is YFSETQ. The ends lost 4 bases at V and 0 bases at J; junction bases unmatched: 6. This CDR3 comprises 18 residues. The CDR3 reads CASSDSGRAYSGANVLTF. The DNA of the CDR3 is TGCGCCAGCAGCGATAGCGGGAGGGCCTACTCTGGGGCCAACGTCCTGACTTTC.

This sequence joins TRBV6-1 and TRBJ1-2; D is unclear. This CDR3 comprises 13 residues. Between the trimmed V and J ends, which lost 2 bases and 5 bases, there was a span of 9 bases. CDR1 and CDR2 (germline): MNHNS, SASEGT. CDR3 bases: TGTGCCAGCAGTGAATCGGCAGAATATGGCTACACCTTC. This encodes CASSESAEYGYTF.

V usage is TRBV19 and J usage is TRBJ1-1, with unresolved D. Germline CDR1 and CDR2: LNHDA and SQIVND (reference sequence). This CDR3 spans 13 amino acids. Trimming removed 3 bases at V and 5 bases at J, with 10 bases between. The CDR3 coding sequence is TGTGCCAGTAGTATGAGAGAGTCGACTGAAGCTTTCTTT. Its protein product is CASSMRESTEAFF.

V is TRBV9 and J is TRBJ2-3, with 10 bases that match TRBD1. The germline V gene encodes CDR1 SGDLS and CDR2 YYNGEE. V shed 0 bases, J shed 4 bases, and the junction held 11 bases outside the gene matches. This CDR3 has 18 residues. The CDR3 nucleotides read TGTGCCAGCAGCGTAGTGGGGACAGGGGCTAAGTTCGCAGATACGCAGTATTTT. Its translation is CASSVVGTGAKFADTQYF.

The chain couples TRBV5-4 to TRBJ2-2; a possible D gene is TRBD2 (6 bases). The CDR3 sequence is 16 residues long. V dropped 4 bases and J dropped 6 bases, with 19 bases sitting between them. Germline V gene lookup returns CDR1 SGHNT and CDR2 YYREEE (reference sequence). The CDR3 coding sequence is TGTGCCAGCAGCCAATCCGGGACTCGCGGGGCCGGGGAGCTGTTTTTT. Amino acid sequence: CASSQSGTRGAGELFF.

The chain carries TRBV4-1 and TRBJ1-1; D gene ambiguous. The CDR3 has 15 residues. The V gene's germline CDR1 is MGHRA and CDR2 YSYEKL. Trimming shortened V by 1 base and J by 4 bases, and 13 bases separated the two germline ends. CDR3 in DNA: TGCGCCAGCAGCCAAGGCGGGTTTTGGGTCACTGAAGCTTTCTTT. Amino acid sequence: CASSQGGFWVTEAFF.

The genes are TRBV28 and TRBJ2-7, with D possibly being TRBD2 (5 bases). With 6 bases removed from V and 3 bases from J, the gap between germline ends came to 18 bases. CDR1 is MDHEN and CDR2 is SYDVKM in the germline V gene. The CDR3 loop spans 15 amino acids. The DNA for the CDR3 is TGTGCCAGCAGCCCGGGATCATCCCCGAACTACGAGCAGTACTTC. It translates to CASSPGSSPNYEQYF.

The chain combines TRBV6-1 with TRBJ1-1; no definite D call. The length of the CDR3 is 13 residues. Germline assignment: CDR1 MNHNS and CDR2 SASEGT. With 6 bases removed from V and 0 bases from J, the gap between germline ends came to 8 bases. The CDR3 region has the DNA TGTGCCAGCAGCCCCACTATGAACACTGAAGCTTTCTTT. This translates into CASSPTMNTEAFF.

This clone was recorded once. This same CDR3 is encoded by further DNA sequences in the sample. The rearrangement uses TRBV9 and TRBJ2-7, with 7 bases identical to TRBD2. The germline V gene has CDR1 SGDLS and CDR2 YYNGEE. The CDR3 contains 15 residues. Trimming at V came to 0 bases and at J to 2 bases, leaving 5 bases not matched to a gene. CDR3 protein: CASSVGSSGPYEQYF. As DNA, the CDR3 is TGTGCCAGCAGCGTAGGGTCTAGCGGACCCTACGAGCAGTACTTC.

The chain has TRBV28 and TRBJ1-5, with D maybe TRBD1 (5 bases). V was cut by 5 bases and J by 3 bases, with 14 bases left in between. CDR1 and CDR2 (germline): MDHEN, SYDVKM. The CDR3 is 15 amino acids. The CDR3 region is CASSQTDFTNQPQHF. CDR3 nucleotide sequence: TGTGCCAGCAGTCAGACAGACTTCACCAATCAGCCCCAGCATTTT.